This entry describes one TCR beta chain. Its antigen is undetermined. This entry is derived from a study of Tregs in tolerant kidney transplant recipients. Produced via immunoSEQ multiplex PCR; TCRdb's table is partial and in-frame only. Of about 68,000 clones in the sample, 84% were seen once. Study-wide points: Few patients were studied, so findings need validation in larger groups.

What was sequenced was CD4+ T cells from blood. The source of this sequence is a human donor in good health.

In DNA form, the CDR3 reads TGTGCCAGCAGGCAGCAGGCGGCCTATGGCTACACCTTC. It codes for CASRQQAAYGYTF. The genes are TRBV28 and TRBJ1-2; D is unresolved. The V and J ends lost 6 bases and 4 bases respectively, with 12 bases between them. This CDR3 region has 13 residues. The germline V gene encodes CDR1 MDHEN and CDR2 SYDVKM.